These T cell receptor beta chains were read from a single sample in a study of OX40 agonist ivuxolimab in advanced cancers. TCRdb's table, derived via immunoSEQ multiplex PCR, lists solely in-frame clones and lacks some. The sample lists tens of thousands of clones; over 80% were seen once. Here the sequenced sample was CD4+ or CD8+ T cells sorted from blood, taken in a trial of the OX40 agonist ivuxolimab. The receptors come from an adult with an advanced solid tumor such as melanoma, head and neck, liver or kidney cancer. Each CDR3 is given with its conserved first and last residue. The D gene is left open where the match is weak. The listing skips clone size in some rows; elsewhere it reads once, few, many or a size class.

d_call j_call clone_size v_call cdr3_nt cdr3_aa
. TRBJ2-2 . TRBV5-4 TGTGCCAGCAGCTACCACAGGGGAGGAGGCACCGGGGAGCTGTTTTTT CASSYHRGGGTGELFF
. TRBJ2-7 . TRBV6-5 TGTGCCAGCACTACCCCGGGGGCGGGCTCCTACGAGCAGTACTTC CASTTPGAGSYEQYF
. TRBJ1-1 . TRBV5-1 TGCGCCAGCAGCTTTCCTTCAGGGAGTACTGAAGCTTTCTTT CASSFPSGSTEAFF
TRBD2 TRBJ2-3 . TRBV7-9 TGTGCCAGCAGCCCGATGGGACTAAGGGCAGATACGCAGTATTTT CASSPMGLRADTQYF
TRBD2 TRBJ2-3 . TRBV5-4 TGTGCCAGCAGCCCTAGACTAGCGGGGGTCACAGATACGCAGTATTTT CASSPRLAGVTDTQYF
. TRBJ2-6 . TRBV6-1 TGTGCCAGCAGTGAAGCGCTAGGTGGGGCCAACGTCCTGACTTTC CASSEALGGANVLTF
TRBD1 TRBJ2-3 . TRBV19 TGTGCCAGTAGGGACAGGGTTTTTTCAGATACGCAGTATTTT CASRDRVFSDTQYF
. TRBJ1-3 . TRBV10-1 TGCGCCAGCAGTGAAGTACGAGGGCCCAGGCCCGGAAACACCATATATTTT CASSEVRGPRPGNTIYF
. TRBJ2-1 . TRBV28 TGTGCCAGCAGTATATCTGAAGACCCCAGCTCCTACAATGAGCAGTTCTTC CASSISEDPSSYNEQFF
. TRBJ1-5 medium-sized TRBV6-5 TGTGCCAGCAGTTACTCCAGCAATAGCAATCAGCCCCAGCATTTT CASSYSSNSNQPQHF
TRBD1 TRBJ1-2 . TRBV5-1 TGCGCCAGCAGCTCCACCCCGACAGGGGTTGGCTACACCTTC CASSSTPTGVGYTF
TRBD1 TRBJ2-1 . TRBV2 TGTGCCAGCTGTATCCGGGACAGGGAGGTAAATGAGCAGTTCTTC CASCIRDREVNEQFF